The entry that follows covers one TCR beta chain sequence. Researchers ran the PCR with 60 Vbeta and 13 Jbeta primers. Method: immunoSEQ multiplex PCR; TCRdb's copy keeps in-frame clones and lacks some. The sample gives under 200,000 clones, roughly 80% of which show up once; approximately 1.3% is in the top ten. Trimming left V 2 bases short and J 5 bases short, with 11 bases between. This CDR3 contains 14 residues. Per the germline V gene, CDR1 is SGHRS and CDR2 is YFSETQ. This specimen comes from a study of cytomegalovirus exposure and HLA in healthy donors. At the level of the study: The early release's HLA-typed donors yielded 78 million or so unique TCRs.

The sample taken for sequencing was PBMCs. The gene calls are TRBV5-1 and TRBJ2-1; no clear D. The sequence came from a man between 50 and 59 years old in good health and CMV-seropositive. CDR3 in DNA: TGCGCCAGCAGCTTCGGGTTTAGAGACAATGAGCAGTTCTTC. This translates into CASSFGFRDNEQFF.